This TCR beta chain comes out of a study of T cells in localized non-small cell lung cancer. Study-level points and caveats: Uninvolved adjacent lung showed higher T cell clonality than tumor. Overall survival was longer when the density of T cells in the blood was higher. Heterogeneity within the tumor remains possible, as just one region underwent sequencing.

Generated by immunoSEQ multiplex PCR, the TCRdb table keeps only in-frame clones and is missing some. The data contain under 75,000 clones, roughly nine tenths of them singletons. After removal of 5 bases from V and 4 bases from J, the junction contained 6 bases not matched to a gene. Per germline, CDR1 GTSNPN and CDR2 SVGIG (reference sequence). The CDR3 contains 14 residues. This clone was counted many times. Its cognate antigen is unknown. This chain links TRBV30 with TRBJ2-2; 8 bases are a match to TRBD2. This receptor was taken from a male donor aged 60 or older with stage III squamous cell lung carcinoma. This sample comprised peripheral blood, obtained before any cancer treatment. The CDR3 reads CAWARLAITGELFF. CDR3 DNA sequence: TGTGCCTGGGCGAGACTAGCGATCACCGGGGAGCTGTTTTTT.